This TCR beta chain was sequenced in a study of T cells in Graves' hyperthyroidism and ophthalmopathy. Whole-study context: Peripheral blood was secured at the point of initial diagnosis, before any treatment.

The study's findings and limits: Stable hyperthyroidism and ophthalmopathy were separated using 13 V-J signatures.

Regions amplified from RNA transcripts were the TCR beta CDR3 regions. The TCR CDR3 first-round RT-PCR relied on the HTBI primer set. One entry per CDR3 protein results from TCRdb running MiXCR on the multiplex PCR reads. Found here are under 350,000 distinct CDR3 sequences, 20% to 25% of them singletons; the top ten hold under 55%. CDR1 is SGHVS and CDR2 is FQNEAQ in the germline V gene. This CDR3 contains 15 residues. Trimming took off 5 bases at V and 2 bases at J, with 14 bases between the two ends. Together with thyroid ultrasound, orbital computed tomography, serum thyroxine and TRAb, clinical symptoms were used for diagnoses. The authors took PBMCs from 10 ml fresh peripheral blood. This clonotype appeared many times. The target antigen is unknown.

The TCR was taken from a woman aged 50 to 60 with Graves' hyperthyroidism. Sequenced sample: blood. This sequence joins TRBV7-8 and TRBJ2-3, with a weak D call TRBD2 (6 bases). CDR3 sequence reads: CASSIIPGDTDTQYF. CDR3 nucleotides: TGTGCCAGCAGCATAATACCGGGAGACACAGATACGCAGTATTTT.